This T cell receptor (beta chain) is drawn from a study of cytomegalovirus exposure and HLA in healthy donors. Study conclusions and caveats: TCR beta V segments were, for the most part, productive about 87% or about 30% of the time in an earlier analysis. Differences between HLA loci emerged in a later analysis of TCR association rates, with DRB1 most and HLA-C fewest.

Primers for the PCR totalled 60 Vbeta and 13 Jbeta. Some clones are missing from TCRdb's copy, which holds only in-frame ones; the method was immunoSEQ multiplex PCR. The sample has approximately 110,000 clones. Comments on this clone: Its specificity is not known.

V was trimmed by 8 bases and J by 7 bases, leaving 14 bases between them. The CDR3 covers 12 residues. Per germline, CDR1 LNHNV and CDR2 YYDKDF (reference sequence). The sample was PBMCs. The chain joins TRBV15 to TRBJ1-2; D not resolved. The TCR sequence derives from a man in his forties in good health and CMV-seropositive. In DNA, the CDR3 is TGTGCCACCCGAGGGCCTACGGGTGGCTACACCTTC. Translated: CATRGPTGGYTF.